This TCR beta chain was identified during a study of CD8 T cells in ankylosing spondylitis. TCRdb reprocessed the 5' RACE reads with MiXCR, giving one entry per CDR3 protein. The sample has about 110,000 distinct CDR3 sequences; nearly 25% are singletons. The source is a male donor with ankylosing spondylitis. Sequences were obtained from synovial fluid, either unsorted or a sorted T cell fraction (not recorded which).

CDR3 bases: TGTGCCAGCAGCCTGGCCGGGACAGGGGAGTATAGCAATCAGCCCCAGCATTTT. Its protein is CASSLAGTGEYSNQPQHF. The genes are TRBV5-6 and TRBJ1-5; 10 bases are a match to TRBD1. The V segment lost 4 bases and the J segment 0 bases; nucleotides outside the gene matches: 10. The length of the CDR3 is 18 residues. The V gene's germline CDR1 is SGHDT and CDR2 YYEEEE.